Here is one T cell receptor beta chain with its context. Primed by a sample-barcoded 5' primer and a J-beta primer mix, a second PCR proceeded for about 6 to 12 cycles. TCRdb re-called the 5' RACE reads through MiXCR, storing one row per CDR3 protein. This table has about 1,400,000 distinct CDR3 sequences, 59% appearing once. The data derive from a study of blood T cells in healthy people across ages. The sample comprised blood. This TCR was recovered from a man aged 18 to 29 in good health.

The DNA of the CDR3 is TGTGCCAGCAGGGTGTATAACTATGGCTACACCTTC. Translating gives CASRVYNYGYTF. The chain uses TRBV6-6 and TRBJ1-2; D gene ambiguous. Trimming pared 6 bases from V and 1 base from J, leaving 6 bases between. Germline values: CDR1 MNHNY, CDR2 SVGAGI (reference sequence). The length of the CDR3 is 12 residues.